The rows below give T cell receptor beta chains drawn from one sample of a study of cytomegalovirus exposure and HLA in healthy donors. TCRdb's copy holds only in-frame clones and misses some; the assay was immunoSEQ multiplex PCR. Here the sample spans some 130,000 clones, roughly 90% being singletons. The sequenced material came from PBMCs. Receptors originate from a young man in good health and CMV-seronegative. Both conserved end residues are part of each CDR3. The D gene is left open where the match is weak. Size is stated for part of the rows, as once, few or many counts, or as a class when the clone is expanded.

cdr3_length clone_size j_call d_call v_call cdr3_nt cdr3_aa
14 NA TRBJ2-7 TRBD2 TRBV11-2 TGTGCCAGCACCCTGGGGGGGAGCTCCTACGAGCAGTACTTC CASTLGGSSYEQYF
15 NA TRBJ2-5 TRBD2 TRBV7-9 TGTGCCAGCAGCTTAATGCGGGGGGCGGGAGAGACCCAGTACTTC CASSLMRGAGETQYF
16 NA TRBJ2-2 TRBD2 TRBV11-2 TGTGCCAGCAGCCGCGGGGGGGCCGCGAACACCGGGGAGCTGTTTTTT CASSRGGAANTGELFF
12 NA TRBJ2-2 NA TRBV7-2 TGTGCCAGCAGCTTGCTAACCGGGGAGCTGTTTTTT CASSLLTGELFF
16 NA TRBJ2-1 TRBD1 TRBV7-8 TGTGCCAGCAGCTTCAACCGGGACAGCGCCTACAATGAGCAGTTCTTC CASSFNRDSAYNEQFF
13 NA TRBJ2-3 NA TRBV5-8 TGTGCCAGCAGCTTTAGCCCGGGAGATACGCAGTATTTT CASSFSPGDTQYF
15 NA TRBJ1-1 NA TRBV6-5 TGTGCCAGCAGGGAAACACACAGGAGGAACACTGAAGCTTTCTTT CASRETHRRNTEAFF
16 NA TRBJ1-3 TRBD1 TRBV5-6 TGTGCCAGCAGCCTAGGACAGGCGATCTCTGGAAACACCATATATTTT CASSLGQAISGNTIYF
17 NA TRBJ2-1 TRBD1 TRBV9 TGTGCCAGCAGCGCAACATCCGGGACAGGGAGGTACAATGAGCAGTTCTTC CASSATSGTGRYNEQFF
15 NA TRBJ2-1 TRBD2 TRBV6-4 TGTGCCAGCAGTGGTGGGTCGGGGGGCTACAATGAGCAGTTCTTC CASSGGSGGYNEQFF
16 once TRBJ2-4 TRBD1 TRBV5-6 TGTGCCAGCAGCTTCGGGACAGGGGGCATCAAAAACATTCAGTACTTC CASSFGTGGIKNIQYF
15 NA TRBJ2-1 TRBD2 TRBV9 TGTGCCAGCAGCGATTCGAGCGGGAGAGGCAATGAGCAGTTCTTC CASSDSSGRGNEQFF
14 NA TRBJ1-4 NA TRBV7-2 TGTGCCAGCAGCCTCATCAGATCTAATGAAAAACTGTTTTTT CASSLIRSNEKLFF
14 NA TRBJ1-3 NA TRBV19 TGTGCCAGTAGTATCGGAGGCGCTTTGAACACCATATATTTT CASSIGGALNTIYF
15 NA TRBJ2-7 TRBD1 TRBV19 TGTGCCAGTAGTATAGGGGGACAGGGTCCTCGAGGGATGTACTTC CASSIGGQGPRGMYF
16 NA TRBJ2-3 TRBD1 TRBV6-1 TGTGCCAGCAGTGGCAGACAGGGGATGGTCACAGATACGCAGTATTTT CASSGRQGMVTDTQYF
13 NA TRBJ1-1 NA TRBV29-1 TGCAGCGTTGAAAAGATGGGAGTTAGTGAAGCTTTCTTT CSVEKMGVSEAFF
13 NA TRBJ1-5 NA TRBV27 TGTGCCAGCAGACCCTCACAGAATCAGCCCCAGCATTTT CASRPSQNQPQHF
16 NA TRBJ2-5 TRBD2 TRBV7-2 TGTGCCAGCAGCCGGGACTTTGCGGGGGGGCAAGAGACCCAGTACTTC CASSRDFAGGQETQYF
14 NA TRBJ1-2 NA TRBV5-1 TGCGCCAGCAGCTTGGCGGCGGTGGGCTATGGCTACACCTTC CASSLAAVGYGYTF
14 few TRBJ2-7 NA TRBV6-1 TGTGCCAGCAGTGAATGGGGCAGGGGCTACGAGCAGTACTTC CASSEWGRGYEQYF
13 NA TRBJ2-7 TRBD1 TRBV6-5 TGTGCCAGCAGTAGCGGGGACAGGGTAATCCAGTACTTC CASSSGDRVIQYF
14 once TRBJ1-2 TRBD1 TRBV11-2 TGTGCCAGCAGCTTAGGACAGGGCGGCTATGGCTACACCTTC CASSLGQGGYGYTF
15 NA TRBJ1-6 TRBD1 TRBV18 TGTGCCAGCCAACCTCCGGGACAGTATAATTCACCCCTCCACTTT CASQPPGQYNSPLHF
14 NA TRBJ2-7 TRBD1 TRBV27 TGTGCCAGCAGTCCGGACAGGCGCTCCTACGAGCAGTACTTC CASSPDRRSYEQYF
14 few TRBJ2-1 TRBD2 TRBV9 TGTGCCAGCAGCTTCTCTAGCGGGGGGGCCGGAGGGTTCTTC CASSFSSGGAGGFF
17 NA TRBJ2-1 NA TRBV7-9 TGTGCCAGCAGCCGGATGTTGGGAGGACGTAAAAACAATGAGCAGTTCTTC CASSRMLGGRKNNEQFF
16 NA TRBJ2-3 NA TRBV2 TGTGCCAGCAACCGCAACAGGGTTAAGGACACAGATACGCAGTATTTT CASNRNRVKDTDTQYF